Listed below are T cell receptor beta chains from one sample, sequenced in a study of shared clonotypes between healthy human individuals. Here immunoSEQ multiplex PCR was the method, and the copy in TCRdb shows in-frame clones only, minus some. The sample contains about 2.2 million clones, 85% to 95% of which appear only once. The sequencing sample was made of naive CD8+ T cells from PBMCs. The receptors were gathered from a man aged 18-30 years in good health. Some clones in this sample may be carry-over from other donors' samples. Both conserved end residues are part of each CDR3. D genes are given only for firm matches. Where a row states a size, it is once, few, many or the class of an expanded clone; other rows omit it.

D gene	clone size	V gene	J gene	CDR3 DNA	CDR3 protein
NA	NA	TRBV6-1	TRBJ2-7	TGTGCCAGCGTCGACAGGTGGGACGAGCAGTACTTC	CASVDRWDEQYF
NA	NA	TRBV5-1	TRBJ2-1	TGCGCCAGCAGCTTGGGCTATGCGAGTGAGCAGTTCTTC	CASSLGYASEQFF
TRBD1	NA	TRBV7-6	TRBJ2-1	TGTGCCAGCAGCGCGGACAGGGGCAATGAGCAGTTCTTC	CASSADRGNEQFF
TRBD1	NA	TRBV30	TRBJ2-3	TGTGCCTGGAGTCTCACAGGGGCGGTAGCAGATACGCAGTATTTT	CAWSLTGAVADTQYF
NA	NA	TRBV6-5	TRBJ1-1	TGTGCCAGCATCAAAACCGGGGCAGGAGATTATCGAGCTTTCTTT	CASIKTGAGDYRAFF
NA	NA	TRBV9	TRBJ2-5	TGTGCCAGCAGCTCTACAACCGAGACCCAGTACTTC	CASSSTTETQYF
TRBD1	NA	TRBV7-2	TRBJ1-5	TGTGCCAGCAGCTCCGACAGGGGAAGGAGTCAGCCCCAGCATTTT	CASSSDRGRSQPQHF
NA	NA	TRBV28	TRBJ2-7	TGTGCCAGCAGTCCGACCCTAGGGGGAACCTACGAGCAGTACTTC	CASSPTLGGTYEQYF
TRBD2	once	TRBV27	TRBJ2-1	TGTGCCAGCAGTTTATTCTGGAGACTAGCGGAGTACAATGAGCAGTTCTTC	CASSLFWRLAEYNEQFF
TRBD1	NA	TRBV11-3	TRBJ2-6	TGTGCCAGCAGCCGACAGGGCTCTGGGGCCAACGTCCTGACTTTC	CASSRQGSGANVLTF
NA	NA	TRBV19	TRBJ1-1	TGTGCCAGTAGTATCTACCCACTCAACAGGGCAGGAATGAACACTGAAGCTTTCTTT	CASSIYPLNRAGMNTEAFF
TRBD1	NA	TRBV5-6	TRBJ2-7	TGTGCCAGCAGTTATGGGGACAGCCCTTCCTACGAGCAGTACTTC	CASSYGDSPSYEQYF
NA	NA	TRBV13	TRBJ2-2	TGTGCCAGCAACCCGGGCGCGGGCGGGGAGCTGTTTTTT	CASNPGAGGELFF
NA	NA	TRBV19	TRBJ1-1	TGTGCCAGTAGTGCGCGGACTGAAGCTTTCTTT	CASSARTEAFF
NA	NA	TRBV6-1	TRBJ1-5	TGTGCCAGCAGGGACTATAATCAGCCCCAGCATTTT	CASRDYNQPQHF
NA	NA	TRBV19	TRBJ1-1	TGTGCCAGTAGTCCATTGGACACTGAAGCTTTCTTT	CASSPLDTEAFF
TRBD2	once	TRBV28	TRBJ2-5	TGTGCCAGCACCCCCCCGTGGCTAGCGGGAGAAAGAAAGACCCAGTACTTC	CASTPPWLAGERKTQYF
NA	NA	TRBV7-9	TRBJ1-2	TGTGCCAGCAGCGATACAGGGTTGCACTATGGCTACACCTTC	CASSDTGLHYGYTF
NA	NA	TRBV27	TRBJ2-1	TGTGCCAGCAGTCTCTCCTCAAGGGCCTACAATGAGCAGTTCTTC	CASSLSSRAYNEQFF
NA	NA	TRBV7-9	TRBJ2-7	TGTGCCAGCAGCTTGGACAGTACATTCTACGAGCAGTACTTC	CASSLDSTFYEQYF
NA	NA	TRBV9	TRBJ2-1	TGTGCCAGCAGCGTAGAGGGGGGGCGCTTCCACTACAATGAGCAGTTCTTC	CASSVEGGRFHYNEQFF